The rows below give T cell receptor beta chains drawn from one sample of a study of vaccination effects on CD4 cells after COVID-19. Their target antigens are unknown. Some clones are missing from TCRdb's copy, which holds only in-frame ones; the method was immunoSEQ multiplex PCR. The sample holds about 45,000 clones; about three quarters are singletons and the top ten take roughly 27%. The sequenced sample was CD4+ T cells from PBMCs cultured with a peptide pool, obtained before COVID-19 vaccination. All receptors derive from a human donor who had a prior SARS-CoV-2 infection. Each CDR3 is given with its conserved first and last residue. The D gene is left open where the match is weak. Size tells how often a clone was seen (once, few, many) or the class of an expanded clone, and some rows leave it out.

.	TRBV6-6	.	TRBJ2-1	TGTGCCAGCAGTTACCGCCCCGAGGGGCAGTTCTTC	CASSYRPEGQFF
.	TRBV9	.	TRBJ2-3	TGTGCCAGCAGCGTAGATGTCTGGGGCGGGACAGATACGCAGTATTTT	CASSVDVWGGTDTQYF
.	TRBV12-3/TRBV12-4	few	TRBJ1-2	TGTGCCAGCAGTTTAGGTAGTGGTGGCTACACCTTC	CASSLGSGGYTF
.	TRBV2	.	TRBJ2-1	TGTGCCAGCAGTGGCGGTTCCGGGTTCGACAATGAGCAGTTCTTC	CASSGGSGFDNEQFF
.	TRBV7-2	.	TRBJ1-6	TGTGCCAGCAGCTTAGCGTATTCAGGTTTAATTGATTCACCCCTCCACTTT	CASSLAYSGLIDSPLHF
TRBD2	TRBV7-3	once	TRBJ2-5	TGTGCCAGCAGCCCTGTCGGACGGGGGGGCCGGGAGACCCAGTACTTC	CASSPVGRGGRETQYF
.	TRBV7-9	.	TRBJ2-7	TGTGCCAGCAGCTCCGGTGGGGGAAGCTCCTACGAGCAGTACTTC	CASSSGGGSSYEQYF
TRBD1	TRBV9	.	TRBJ2-7	TGTGCCAGCAGCCCTAGTACAGGGGGCGGAGAGCAGTACTTC	CASSPSTGGGEQYF
.	TRBV12-3/TRBV12-4	.	TRBJ1-2	TGTGCCAGCAGTACACGGACTAACTATGGCTACACCTTC	CASSTRTNYGYTF
.	TRBV5-1	.	TRBJ2-5	TGCGCCAGCAGCTTGGGGGGTGGAGGGATCCAAGAGACCCAGTACTTC	CASSLGGGGIQETQYF
.	TRBV11-3	.	TRBJ2-4	TGTGCCAGCAGTTTTTCGCTCGCAGCCAAAAACATTCAGTACTTC	CASSFSLAAKNIQYF
.	TRBV6-2/TRBV6-3	.	TRBJ2-1	TGTGCCAGCAGTTATTCGGGCCGCGGGGACTACAATGAGCAGTTCTTC	CASSYSGRGDYNEQFF
.	TRBV6-5	.	TRBJ2-5	TGTGCCAGCTCTACGCGGAGAAGCATAGAGACCCAGTACTTC	CASSTRRSIETQYF
.	TRBV5-6	.	TRBJ1-1	TGTGCCAGCAGTTACGTCTTCAGAGGCACTGAAGCTTTCTTT	CASSYVFRGTEAFF
.	TRBV19	few	TRBJ1-1	TGTGCCAGTAGTCGGATGCCAGGCCGTGAAAACACTGAAGCTTTCTTT	CASSRMPGRENTEAFF
.	TRBV18	.	TRBJ1-3	TGTGCCAGCTCACCGAGCTACGTTGGAAACACCATATATTTT	CASSPSYVGNTIYF
.	TRBV9	.	TRBJ2-5	TGTGCCAGCAGCGATGGGGGGTCTGTGGAGACCCAGTACTTC	CASSDGGSVETQYF
.	TRBV4-1	few	TRBJ2-1	TGCGCCAGCAGCTATCGGCGGGATGGGTATGAGCAGTTCTTC	CASSYRRDGYEQFF
.	TRBV28	.	TRBJ2-1	TGTGCCAGCAGTCTGAGGGATGAGCAGTTCTTC	CASSLRDEQFF
.	TRBV7-2	once	TRBJ2-7	TGTGCCAGCAGTACCGGGACAAACCTGCTGGCGCAGTACTTC	CASSTGTNLLAQYF
.	TRBV11-2	.	TRBJ2-2	TGTGCCAGCAGTACACCAGAAACGTCCGGGGAGCTGTTTTTT	CASSTPETSGELFF
TRBD1	TRBV19	once	TRBJ1-5	TGTGCCAGCCAGGACAGGGGTTTGTATGGGCCCCAGCATTTT	CASQDRGLYGPQHF
.	TRBV5-6	.	TRBJ1-1	TGTGCCAGCAGCTTGGTACCAGGGACTGCATCCACTGAAGCTTTCTTT	CASSLVPGTASTEAFF
.	TRBV7-3	.	TRBJ2-2	TGTGCCAGCAGCTCGAAGCAGGGTAGCGGGGAGCTGTTTTTT	CASSSKQGSGELFF
.	TRBV27	.	TRBJ2-1	TGTGCCAGCAGACCCGACTCCTACAATGAGCAGTTCTTC	CASRPDSYNEQFF
.	TRBV6-5	.	TRBJ1-2	TGTGCCAGCAAGATGGGCAGCCACTATGGCTACACCTTC	CASKMGSHYGYTF
.	TRBV5-1	.	TRBJ2-7	TGCGCCAGCACTTCTGGATTGGGGTCCTCCTACGAGCAGTACTTC	CASTSGLGSSYEQYF
.	TRBV9	.	TRBJ2-1	TGTGCCAGCAGCCCCCAAGGGACTCCGCGTGAGCAGTTCTTC	CASSPQGTPREQFF
.	TRBV5-1	.	TRBJ1-1	TGCGCCAGCAGCTTAGTAAGTGGGAACACTGAAGCTTTCTTT	CASSLVSGNTEAFF
.	TRBV30	.	TRBJ1-4	TGTGCCTGGAAGGACAGACCCTCTGAAAAACTGTTTTTT	CAWKDRPSEKLFF
.	TRBV6-5	.	TRBJ1-3	TGTGCCCCAGAGGGGTCGGCCGGAAACACCATATATTTT	CAPEGSAGNTIYF
.	TRBV2	once	TRBJ1-6	TGTGCCAGCAGTGACTATCCGGGACAATCCTATAATTCACCCCTCCACTTT	CASSDYPGQSYNSPLHF
TRBD2	TRBV4-1	.	TRBJ2-2	TGCGCCAGCAGCCAAGATCGGGCGCTAGCGGGGGGGAGGGGGCCCGGGGAGCTGTTTTTT	CASSQDRALAGGRGPGELFF
.	TRBV5-6	.	TRBJ2-7	TGTGCCAGCATCCTTTTCGGCAGGCAAGACGAGCAGTACTTC	CASILFGRQDEQYF
.	TRBV28	few	TRBJ1-1	TGTGCCAGCAGCACTTTGAACACTGAAGCTTTCTTT	CASSTLNTEAFF
.	TRBV7-9	.	TRBJ1-3	TGTGCCAGCAGCCTTGGGACACCCTCTGGAAACACCATATATTTT	CASSLGTPSGNTIYF
.	TRBV6-5	.	TRBJ1-3	TGTGCCAGCAGCCGAAACATCTACTCTGGAAACACCATATATTTT	CASSRNIYSGNTIYF
TRBD2	TRBV6-5	.	TRBJ2-3	TGTGCCAGCAAGGACGCCTCGGGACTAGCGGGTTTT	CASKDASGLAGF
.	TRBV6-5	.	TRBJ2-1	TGTGCCAGCAGTCCCTACTGGCGCAATGAGCAGTTCTTC	CASSPYWRNEQFF
TRBD1	TRBV24-1	.	TRBJ2-1	TGTGCCACCAGTGATACGAGGGACAGCCGCAATGAGCAGTTCTTC	CATSDTRDSRNEQFF
.	TRBV7-3	.	TRBJ2-1	TGTGCCAGCAGCTTATTTGGGGGTCTCCCCTACAATGAGCAGTTCTTC	CASSLFGGLPYNEQFF
TRBD2	TRBV30	few	TRBJ2-1	TGTGCCTGGGGGGGTAGCGGGAGCTCCTACAATGAGCAGTTCTTC	CAWGGSGSSYNEQFF
.	TRBV30	once	TRBJ1-4	TGTGCCTGGAGTGCTGGGGCGGCCGGGAGATATAATGAAAAACTGTTTTTT	CAWSAGAAGRYNEKLFF